The clone carrying this TCR beta chain has a handful of counts. Its cognate antigen is unknown. The PCR was carried out with 60 Vbeta primers and 13 Jbeta primers. The assay was immunoSEQ multiplex PCR, and TCRdb's table has in-frame clones only and misses some. Here the sample spans more than 55,000 clones, 65% to 90% being singletons. This entry belongs to a study of cytomegalovirus exposure and HLA in healthy donors. Whole-study context: Early released data had tens of millions of unique TCRs, all coming from HLA-typed donors.

The V gene's germline CDR1 is MRHNA and CDR2 SNTAGT. The V gene end was trimmed by 0 bases and the J gene end by 7 bases; junction bases not matched to a gene: 0. The CDR3 runs to 15 residues. Findings and limits, study-wide: At a 0.05 false discovery rate, a later analysis found about 17,000 TCR beta sequences to be associated with HLA alleles. CMV serostatus alone was available as immune exposure information. Later examination showed HLA-associated TCR beta chains had greater clonal expansion than equally common others.

The J gene is TRBJ1-6, the V gene TRBV6-4; TRBD1 aligns across 10 bases. This TCR was recovered from a man between 25 and 39 years old in good health and CMV-seronegative. Sequenced sample: PBMCs. Here the CDR3 DNA reads TGTGCCAGCAGTGACTCGACAGGGGGCAATTCACCCCTCCACTTT. Amino acid sequence: CASSDSTGGNSPLHF.